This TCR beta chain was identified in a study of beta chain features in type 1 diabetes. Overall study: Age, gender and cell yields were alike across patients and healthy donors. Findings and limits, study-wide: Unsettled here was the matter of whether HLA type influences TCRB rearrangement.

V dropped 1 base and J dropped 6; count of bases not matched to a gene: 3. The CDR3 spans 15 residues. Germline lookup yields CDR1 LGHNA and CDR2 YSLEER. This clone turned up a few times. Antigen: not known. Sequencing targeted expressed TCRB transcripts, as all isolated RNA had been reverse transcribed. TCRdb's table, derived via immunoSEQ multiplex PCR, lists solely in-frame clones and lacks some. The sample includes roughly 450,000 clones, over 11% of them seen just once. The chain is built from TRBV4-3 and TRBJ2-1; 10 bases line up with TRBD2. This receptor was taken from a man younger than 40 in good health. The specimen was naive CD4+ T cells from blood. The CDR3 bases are TGCGCCAGCAGCCAAGTCCTAGCGGGAGCCAATGAGCAGTTCTTC. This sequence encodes CASSQVLAGANEQFF.